This entry lists 27 T cell receptor beta chains sequenced from one sample in a study of control samples from healthy donors and cancer patients. Clones were read by immunoSEQ multiplex PCR, and TCRdb kept only the in-frame ones, dropping some. The sample carries about 90,000 clones, less than 95% recorded once. The sequencing input was blood. All receptors come from a young woman in good health.

V gene TRBV7-2 combines with J gene TRBJ1-1; 10 nucleotides match TRBD1. Germline values: CDR1 SGHTA, CDR2 FQGNSA. This CDR3 comprises 16 residues. The trim removed 3 bases at V and 4 bases at J, leaving 8 bases unmatched. CDR3 nucleotide sequence: TGTGCCAGCAGCTTGACAGGGGGCGCGCAGCTCACTGAAGCTTTCTTT. The encoded protein is CASSLTGGAQLTEAFF.

This chain connects TRBV19 to TRBJ1-1; D call uncertain. This CDR3 region has 13 residues. Germline loops: CDR1 LNHDA, CDR2 SQIVND (reference sequence). V dropped 3 bases and J dropped 4 bases, with 9 bases sitting between them. CDR3 loop: CASSMGSRTEAFF. Written as DNA, the CDR3 is TGTGCCAGTAGTATGGGGAGCCGCACTGAAGCTTTCTTT.

CDR3: CASTTPGSGYYEQYF. For the CDR3, the DNA is TGTGCCAGCACGACCCCCGGGAGTGGGTACTACGAGCAGTACTTC. The rearrangement links TRBV2 to TRBJ2-7; D is perhaps TRBD2 (6 bases). The CDR3 totals 15 residues. V was cut by 7 bases and J by 3 bases, with 19 bases left in between. Germline V gene sequence: CDR1 SNHLY, CDR2 FYNNEI.

This rearrangement joins TRBV20-1 to TRBJ1-2; D is perhaps TRBD1 (6 bases). Deletions cut 4 bases from V and 7 bases from J, with 10 bases between. The CDR3 is 11 amino acids. Germline-derived CDR1 and CDR2 are DFQATT and SNEGSKA (reference sequence). The DNA for the CDR3 is TGCAGTGCTACAGGACAGCTTGGCTACACCTTC. It encodes CSATGQLGYTF.

This chain joins TRBV28 and TRBJ2-7; D is unclear. Per germline, CDR1 MDHEN and CDR2 SYDVKM. Trimming stripped 1 base from V and 0 bases from J, with 10 bases between. This CDR3 comprises 15 residues. The CDR3 DNA reads TGTGCCAGCAGTTTATATGGGAAGAGCTCCTACGAGCAGTACTTC. Translating gives CASSLYGKSSYEQYF.

This rearrangement joins TRBV9 to TRBJ1-5; D is perhaps TRBD1 (6 bases). Deletions cut 5 bases from V and 1 base from J, with 10 bases between. Per germline, CDR1 SGDLS and CDR2 YYNGEE. The CDR3 sequence is 14 residues long. The CDR3 protein is CASSLGQSNQPQHF. The DNA for the CDR3 is TGTGCCAGCAGTCTCGGACAGAGCAATCAGCCCCAGCATTTT.

The chain is built from TRBV15 and TRBJ1-1, with D tentatively TRBD1 (5 bases). Germline assignment: CDR1 LNHNV and CDR2 YYDKDF (reference sequence). Trimming left V 4 bases short and J 7 bases short, with 22 bases between. This CDR3 comprises 16 residues. CDR3 region: CATSNRLHGARGEAFF. The CDR3 DNA sequence: TGTGCCACCAGCAACCGCCTCCACGGGGCCCGAGGTGAAGCTTTCTTT. Supplemented by reference TRBV15 and TRBJ1-1, the full variable domain reads DAMVIQNPRYQVTQFGKPVTLSCSQTLNHNVMYWYQQKSSQAPKLLFHYYDKDFNNEADTPDNFQSRRPNTSFCFLDIRSPGLGDTAMYLCATSNRLHGARGEAFFGQGTRLTVV.

In its sample, this clone was seen once. V is TRBV20-1 and J is TRBJ1-1; tentative D call: TRBD1 (5 bases). Germline loops: CDR1 DFQATT, CDR2 SNEGSKA (reference sequence). The CDR3 loop spans 17 amino acids. The V end was cut by 3 bases, the J end by 1 base, with 21 bases between. The CDR3 bases are TGCAGTGCTAGTCGAGGTTCGGGGGATTCCTCGAACACTGAAGCTTTCTTT. It yields the protein CSASRGSGDSSNTEAFF.

The chain has TRBV5-6 and TRBJ1-1; D is unresolved. Germline V CDR1 and CDR2: SGHDT, YYEEEE. V lost 1 base, J lost 10 bases, and 11 bases lay in between. The CDR3 extends over 12 amino acids. The CDR3 protein is CASSLSPEGAFF. The CDR3 coding sequence is TGTGCCAGCAGCTTGAGTCCCGAGGGAGCTTTCTTT.

J is TRBJ1-1 and V is TRBV7-2; possibly TRBD1 for D (5 bases). V shed 2 bases and J shed 6 bases, with 10 bases lying between them. Germline CDR1 SGHTA, CDR2 FQGNSA. The CDR3 is made up of 13 amino acids. CDR3 bases: TGTGCCAGCAGCTTACTGGGAGGGGCTGAAGCTTTCTTT. This encodes CASSLLGGAEAFF.

This chain uses TRBV7-2 with TRBJ1-2, with a weak D call TRBD1 (6 bases). Germline V gene sequence: CDR1 SGHTA, CDR2 FQGNSA. V shed 2 bases and J shed 7 bases, with 11 bases lying between them. CDR3 length: 13 amino acids. The CDR3 here is CASSLLDSRGYTF. The CDR3 region has the DNA TGTGCCAGCAGCTTATTGGACAGCCGTGGCTACACCTTC.

V usage is TRBV3-1 (or the pseudogene TRBV3-2) and J usage is TRBJ1-4, with D possibly TRBD1 on 5 matching bases. V dropped 4 bases and J dropped 4 bases, with 7 bases sitting between them. This CDR3 comprises 13 residues. CDR1 is LGHDT and CDR2 is YNNKEL in the germline V gene (reference sequence). CDR3: CASSPGLNEKLFF. The CDR3 nucleotides are TGTGCCAGCAGCCCGGGGCTTAATGAAAAACTGTTTTTT.

The table lists this clone with a few counts. DNA of the CDR3: TGTGCCACCAGCAGAGATCCAGGAGCAGATACGCAGTATTTT. Translating gives CATSRDPGADTQYF. The chain couples TRBV15 to TRBJ2-3; no reliable D call. Germline CDR1 and CDR2: LNHNV and YYDKDF (reference sequence). This CDR3 comprises 14 residues. V gave up 0 bases and J gave up 4 bases, with 8 bases separating them.

The chain has TRBV27 and TRBJ2-5; 13 bases map to TRBD2. CDR1 and CDR2 (germline): MNHEY, SMNVEV (reference sequence). The CDR3 sequence is 17 residues long. V gave up 8 bases and J gave up 1 base; unmatched junction bases: 10. CDR3: CASAPRGLAGFQETQYF. The CDR3 DNA sequence: TGTGCCAGCGCCCCGCGGGGACTAGCGGGGTTCCAAGAGACCCAGTACTTC.

This clone was seen only a few times. The chain recombines TRBV6-2 or TRBV6-3 with TRBJ2-5; 8 nucleotides match TRBD2. The CDR3 totals 14 residues. V was pared by 7 bases and J by 2 bases, with 6 bases of the junction left unmatched. Germline values: CDR1 MNHEY, CDR2 SVGEGT. As DNA, the CDR3 is TGTGCCAGCACCCCGACTAGCGTACAAGAGACCCAGTACTTC. Its translation: CASTPTSVQETQYF.

V and J are TRBV7-9 and TRBJ1-1, with no clear D. V was cut by 3 bases and J by 5 bases, with 13 bases left in between. The germline V gene has CDR1 SEHNR and CDR2 FQNEAQ (reference sequence). This CDR3 contains 14 residues. The CDR3 spells CASSFMVSGTEAFF. CDR3 DNA: TGTGCCAGCAGCTTCATGGTTTCGGGGACTGAAGCTTTCTTT.

The V call is TRBV6-1, the J call TRBJ2-5; TRBD2 agrees at 9 bases. With V trimmed by 0 bases and J by 3 bases, 5 bases remained unmatched. The CDR3 is 16 residues long. Germline V gene sequence: CDR1 MNHNS, CDR2 SASEGT. CDR3 in DNA: TGTGCCAGCAGTGAAGCGCGGGGGGGCGTTGAAGAGACCCAGTACTTC. Amino acid sequence: CASSEARGGVEETQYF.

The chain links TRBV2 to TRBJ1-2; D not certain. Trimming took off 6 bases at V and 1 base at J, with 9 bases between the two ends. Looked up from germline, CDR1 is SNHLY and CDR2 is FYNNEI. The CDR3 is 13 amino acids. This CDR3 reads CASRTGNNYGYTF. The CDR3 nucleotides are TGTGCCAGCAGGACGGGAAATAACTATGGCTACACCTTC.

This clone was picked up one time. The V gene is TRBV29-1, the J gene TRBJ1-2; 8 bases line up with TRBD1. The length of the CDR3 is 14 residues. The trim removed 7 bases at V and 7 bases at J, leaving 14 bases unmatched. The germline CDR1 and CDR2 sequences are SQVTM and ANQGSEA. The CDR3 sequence is CSANPTGEVRGYTF. Written as DNA, the CDR3 is TGCAGCGCAAACCCGACAGGGGAGGTGCGTGGCTACACCTTC.

This chain uses TRBV4-1 with TRBJ1-3, with 7 bases aligning to TRBD1. The CDR3 extends over 16 amino acids. The germline V gene encodes CDR1 MGHRA and CDR2 YSYEKL. The V and J ends lost 1 base and 4 bases, in that order; junction bases with no gene match: 7. The CDR3 loop reads CASSQGLQGYGNTIYF. As DNA, the CDR3 is TGCGCCAGCAGCCAAGGCTTACAGGGGTACGGAAACACCATATATTTT.

V gene TRBV5-4 combines with J gene TRBJ1-2; 8 bases are a match to TRBD1. This CDR3 has 16 residues. V lost 6 bases, J lost 2 bases, and 12 bases stayed unmatched. The germline V gene encodes CDR1 SGHNT and CDR2 YYREEE (reference sequence). DNA for the CDR3: TGTGCCAGCATCACCTCCCCACAGGGGGGGAACTATGGCTACACCTTC. It translates to CASITSPQGGNYGYTF.

This clone was seen a few times. The DNA for the CDR3 is TGTGCCAGCAGCCGAACAGGAAGTAGCAATCAGCCCCAGCATTTT. This translates into CASSRTGSSNQPQHF. The gene calls are TRBV6-5 and TRBJ1-5; a possible D gene is TRBD1 (5 bases). V was pared by 6 bases and J by 0 bases, with 12 bases between. CDR1 and CDR2 (germline): MNHEY, SVGAGI. This CDR3 comprises 15 residues.

The V and J genes are TRBV6-6 and TRBJ1-1; D is possibly TRBD1 (5 bases). V lost 3 bases and J lost 6, with 14 bases in between. Germline lookup yields CDR1 MNHNY and CDR2 SVGAGI (reference sequence). The CDR3 is 14 amino acids. CDR3 sequence (DNA): TGTGCCAGCAGTTATTGGGGGGTTGGGGCTGAAGCTTTCTTT. Encoded protein: CASSYWGVGAEAFF.

This clone was counted a single time. The rearrangement uses TRBV11-2 and TRBJ1-1; D uncertain. Germline assignment: CDR1 SGHAT and CDR2 FQNNGV. Between the trimmed V and J ends, which lost 4 bases and 1 base, there was a span of 7 bases. There are 13 residues in the CDR3. The CDR3, as DNA: TGTGCCAGCAGCTCTATGCGGAACACTGAAGCTTTCTTT. The encoded protein is CASSSMRNTEAFF.

This clone has just a few counts. The chain recombines TRBV27 with TRBJ2-7, with 11 bases that match TRBD1. V gave up 8 bases and J gave up 3 bases; unmatched junction bases: 3. The CDR3 contains 13 residues. Looked up from germline, CDR1 is MNHEY and CDR2 is SMNVEV (reference sequence). DNA for the CDR3: TGTGCCAGCGGGGGACAGGGGGGCTACGAGCAGTACTTC. Translating it yields CASGGQGGYEQYF.

This clone showed up just once. The chain combines TRBV6-2 or TRBV6-3 with TRBJ2-7; 8 nucleotides agree with TRBD2. After removal of 6 bases from V and 1 base from J, the junction contained 8 bases not matched to a gene. Germline CDR1 MNHEY, CDR2 SVGEGT. This CDR3 is 15 amino acids long. For the CDR3, the DNA is TGTGCCAGCAGCCTTTCCGGGACTAGATCCTACGAGCAGTACTTC. Residues: CASSLSGTRSYEQYF.

The chain joins TRBV10-1 to TRBJ2-7; 12 bases map to TRBD2. The CDR3 runs 19 residues. CDR1 and CDR2 (germline): WNHNN, SYGVQD (reference sequence). J gave up 6 bases and V 2 bases, and 17 bases lay outside the gene matches. CDR3 loop: CASSEPNPLAGGPQCEQYF. CDR3 DNA: TGCGCCAGCAGTGAGCCGAACCCCCTAGCGGGGGGGCCTCAGTGCGAGCAGTACTTC.